The clone carrying this TCR beta chain turned up a few times. Its antigen is not identified. There are 15 residues in the CDR3. Between the trimmed V and J ends, which lost 0 bases and 7 bases, there was a span of 13 bases. Germline lookup yields CDR1 SGHVS and CDR2 FNYEAQ. Generated by immunoSEQ multiplex PCR, the TCRdb table keeps only in-frame clones and is missing some. The sample gives 2 million or so clones, about 95% of which show up once; more than 0.1% is in the top ten. The sample comes from a study of shared clonotypes between healthy human individuals. The study, taken as a whole, reports: Represented genetic and exposure-history diversity was restricted by having few donors.

Sample: naive CD4+ T cells sorted from blood. Subset denoted: CD45RA+ positively selected. The gene calls are TRBV7-6 and TRBJ2-1; a weak D match, TRBD2 (6 bases). This receptor was obtained from a young man in good health. CDR3 sequence: CASSLAPLAVNEQFF. The CDR3 DNA is TGTGCCAGCAGCTTAGCGCCACTAGCAGTTAATGAGCAGTTCTTC.